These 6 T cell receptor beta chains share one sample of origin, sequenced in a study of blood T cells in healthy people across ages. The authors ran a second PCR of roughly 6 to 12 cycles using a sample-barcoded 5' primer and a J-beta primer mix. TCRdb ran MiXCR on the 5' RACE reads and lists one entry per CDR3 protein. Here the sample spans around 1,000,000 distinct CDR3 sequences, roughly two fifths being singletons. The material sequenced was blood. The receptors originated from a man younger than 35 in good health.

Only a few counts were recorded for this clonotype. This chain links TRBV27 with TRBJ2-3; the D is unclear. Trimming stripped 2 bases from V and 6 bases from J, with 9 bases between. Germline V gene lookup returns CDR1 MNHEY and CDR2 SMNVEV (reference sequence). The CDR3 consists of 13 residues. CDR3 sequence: CASSLRVSDTQYF. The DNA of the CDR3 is TGTGCCAGCAGTTTAAGAGTTTCGGATACGCAGTATTTT.

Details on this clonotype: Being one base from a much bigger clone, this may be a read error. Written as DNA, the CDR3 is TGCAGCGTTGTAGGGAGTGCCAACAATGAGCAGTTCTTC. As protein: CSVVGSANNEQFF. The chain links TRBV29-1 to TRBJ2-1, with D tentatively TRBD2 (5 bases). The germline V and J ends were trimmed by 4 bases and 5 bases, with 12 bases remaining between them. This CDR3 contains 13 residues. The germline V gene has CDR1 SQVTM and CDR2 ANQGSEA.

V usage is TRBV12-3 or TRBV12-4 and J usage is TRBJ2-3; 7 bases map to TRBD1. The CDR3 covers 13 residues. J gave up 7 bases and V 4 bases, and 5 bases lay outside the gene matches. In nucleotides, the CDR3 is TGTGCCAGCAGTTCGACAGGGTTAAATACGCAGTATTTT. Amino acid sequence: CASSSTGLNTQYF.

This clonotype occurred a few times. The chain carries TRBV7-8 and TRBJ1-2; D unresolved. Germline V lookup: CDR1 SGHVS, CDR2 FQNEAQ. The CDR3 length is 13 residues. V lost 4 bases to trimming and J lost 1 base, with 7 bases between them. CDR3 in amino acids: CASSSNFNYGYTF. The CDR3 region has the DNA TGTGCCAGCAGCTCCAACTTTAACTATGGCTACACCTTC.

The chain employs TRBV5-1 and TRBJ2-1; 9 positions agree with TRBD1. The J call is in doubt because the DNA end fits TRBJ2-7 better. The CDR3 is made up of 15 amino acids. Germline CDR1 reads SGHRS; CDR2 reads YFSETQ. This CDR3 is CASSLDRGLNNEQYF. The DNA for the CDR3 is TGCGCCAGCAGCTTGGACAGGGGGCTCAACAATGAGCAGTACTTC.

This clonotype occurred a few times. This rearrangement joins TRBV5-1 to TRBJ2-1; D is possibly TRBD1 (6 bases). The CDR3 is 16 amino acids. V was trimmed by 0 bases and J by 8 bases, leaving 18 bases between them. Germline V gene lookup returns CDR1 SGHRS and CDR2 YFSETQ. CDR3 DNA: TGCGCCAGCAGCTTGGATCGACAGGTCGAGAGGGATGAGCAGTTCTTC. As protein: CASSLDRQVERDEQFF.